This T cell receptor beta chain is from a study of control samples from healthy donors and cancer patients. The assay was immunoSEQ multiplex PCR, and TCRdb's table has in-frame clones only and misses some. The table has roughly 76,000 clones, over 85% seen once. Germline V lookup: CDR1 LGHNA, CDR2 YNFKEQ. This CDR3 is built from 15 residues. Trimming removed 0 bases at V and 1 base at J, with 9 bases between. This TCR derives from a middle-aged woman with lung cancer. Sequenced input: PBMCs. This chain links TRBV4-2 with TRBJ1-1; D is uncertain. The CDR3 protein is CASSQDSGQNTEAFF. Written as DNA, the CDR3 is TGTGCCAGCAGCCAAGATTCGGGTCAGAACACTGAAGCTTTCTTT.